Listed below are T cell receptor beta chains from one sample, sequenced in a study of Ad26.COV2.S vaccination and SARS-CoV-2 variants. This table comes from immunoSEQ multiplex PCR, and its TCRdb copy is limited to in-frame clones, with some not included. This table has 250,000 to 300,000 clones, over 75% appearing once. Source: peripheral blood, taken in a trial of Ad26.COV2.S vaccine versus placebo. These receptor sequences come from a person aged 18-60 years who received the Ad26.COV2.S COVID-19 vaccine or a placebo. Each CDR3 is given with its conserved first and last residue. The D gene is left open where the match is weak. Size is stated for part of the rows, as once, few or many counts, or as a class when the clone is expanded.

CDR3 DNA: TGTGCCAGCAGCCAAGGGACAGCGGCCTACAATGAGCAGTTCTTC; CDR3 protein: CASSQGTAAYNEQFF; V gene: TRBV5-6; clone size: .; D gene: TRBD1; J gene: TRBJ2-1
CDR3 DNA: TGTGCCAGCTCACCTCAGGGGGCAAGCGGGGAGCTGTTTTTT; CDR3 protein: CASSPQGASGELFF; V gene: TRBV18; clone size: .; D gene: TRBD1; J gene: TRBJ2-2
CDR3 DNA: TGTGCCAGCAGTACTTCAGGGGGAAGGACTGAAGCTTTCTTT; CDR3 protein: CASSTSGGRTEAFF; V gene: TRBV6-2/TRBV6-3; clone size: .; D gene: TRBD1; J gene: TRBJ1-1
CDR3 DNA: TGTGCCAGCAGCTTCAGGATGGGTCCAGACTACGAGCAGTACTTC; CDR3 protein: CASSFRMGPDYEQYF; V gene: TRBV7-2; clone size: .; D gene: .; J gene: TRBJ2-7
CDR3 DNA: TGCAGCGTTGAACGGGGGGGGACCCCCTACGAGCAGTACTTC; CDR3 protein: CSVERGGTPYEQYF; V gene: TRBV29-1; clone size: .; D gene: TRBD2; J gene: TRBJ2-7
CDR3 DNA: TGCAGCGTTGAGATAGGGAACACCATATATTTT; CDR3 protein: CSVEIGNTIYF; V gene: TRBV29-1; clone size: .; D gene: .; J gene: TRBJ1-3
CDR3 DNA: TGTGCCATCAGTGAGTCCGGATTGGGGGCTGGAAACACCATATATTTT; CDR3 protein: CAISESGLGAGNTIYF; V gene: TRBV10-3; clone size: once; D gene: .; J gene: TRBJ1-3
CDR3 DNA: TGTGCCAGCAGTGAAGGGTTCCAGCCGAACACTGAAGCTTTCTTT; CDR3 protein: CASSEGFQPNTEAFF; V gene: TRBV6-1; clone size: .; D gene: .; J gene: TRBJ1-1
CDR3 DNA: TGTGCCAGTAAAGCGGGAGGTGGGGATACGCAGTATTTT; CDR3 protein: CASKAGGGDTQYF; V gene: TRBV13; clone size: .; D gene: TRBD2; J gene: TRBJ2-3
CDR3 DNA: TGTGCCAGCTCACTAGCCCTGGGGGGCTGGGGCACTGAAGCTTTCTTT; CDR3 protein: CASSLALGGWGTEAFF; V gene: TRBV18; clone size: .; D gene: .; J gene: TRBJ1-1
CDR3 DNA: TGTGCCAGCAGCCCAACCGGACACACAACTAATGAAAAACTGTTTTTT; CDR3 protein: CASSPTGHTTNEKLFF; V gene: TRBV13; clone size: .; D gene: .; J gene: TRBJ1-4
CDR3 DNA: TGCGCCAGCAGCCAATTTTTGGTAGCTGGCAATGAGCAGTTCTTC; CDR3 protein: CASSQFLVAGNEQFF; V gene: TRBV4-1; clone size: .; D gene: .; J gene: TRBJ2-1
CDR3 DNA: TGCAGTGCTAGTGCTAGCGGGGGGGCCTTCTACTACGAGCAGTACTTC; CDR3 protein: CSASASGGAFYYEQYF; V gene: TRBV20-1; clone size: .; D gene: TRBD2; J gene: TRBJ2-7
CDR3 DNA: TGCAGCGTAATCCTGTTGGAGACAGGGGCCCAAGAGACCCAGTACTTC; CDR3 protein: CSVILLETGAQETQYF; V gene: TRBV29-1; clone size: .; D gene: TRBD1; J gene: TRBJ2-5
CDR3 DNA: TGCGCCAGCAGCTTGGTCGGGACTAACACTGAAGCTTTCTTT; CDR3 protein: CASSLVGTNTEAFF; V gene: TRBV5-1; clone size: .; D gene: .; J gene: TRBJ1-1